This entry describes one T cell receptor beta chain. Other DNA sequences from this sample encode an identical CDR3 as well. Only in-frame clones appear in the TCRdb table, and some are missing; sequencing was by immunoSEQ multiplex PCR. The sample lists some 210,000 clones, 80% occurring once. This record comes from a study of blood T cell repertoires in COVID-19. The ends were cut back, 2 bases at V and 5 bases at J, with 9 bases in the middle. Per the germline V gene, CDR1 is MNHEY and CDR2 is SMNVEV (reference sequence). The CDR3 runs to 13 residues. The TCR sequence derives from a man between 25 and 39 years old with acute COVID-19. Sequencing was carried out using PBMCs or T cells enriched from blood (not recorded which). J is TRBJ2-5 and V is TRBV27; D unclear. For the CDR3, the DNA is TGTGCCAGCAGTTTAGGCCTCCAGGAGACCCAGTACTTC. Protein: CASSLGLQETQYF.